This T cell receptor beta chain came from a study of Graves' ophthalmopathy and Graves' hyperthyroidism (dated by TCRdb to the late 2010s). General notes on the study: A patient counted as having stable hyperthyroidism if there was no progression to ophthalmopathy within 18 months of follow-up. Following sampling, methimazole starting at 30 mg daily was administered to hyperthyroidism patients, and high-dose intravenous methylprednisolone was administered to ophthalmopathy patients. A discovery set of more than 90 patients (approximately 45 ophthalmopathy, 55 to 60 stable hyperthyroidism) was enrolled to explore V-J signatures distinguishing ophthalmopathy from hyperthyroidism. In more than five hyperthyroidism patients, T-cell repertoires of thyroid tissue and blood were compared. The study used TCR beta repertoire signatures to distinguish Graves' ophthalmopathy from Graves' hyperthyroidism and to predict progression to ophthalmopathy. In total, approximately 130 blood samples were TCR-sequenced: roughly 45 ophthalmopathy, 80 or so hyperthyroidism and approximately 17 hyperthyroidism-to-ophthalmopathy patients. An independent validation cohort was composed of some 19 hyperthyroidism patients and about 16 patients who later progressed from hyperthyroidism to ophthalmopathy. General findings and caveats noted by the study authors: Sample size was not statistically predetermined, and group allocation was not concealed from the investigators. In validation, the model predicted ophthalmopathy progression with 55% to 71% sensitivity and approximately 75% specificity; 12 predicted patients were CT-confirmed with GO in a median of around 6.5 months. Ophthalmopathy was separated from stable hyperthyroidism by the 13-signature model with 85% to 90% sensitivity and roughly 83% specificity in cross-validation and with 80%/75% in the test set. Most of the expanded thyroid clonotypes with a frequency above 0.001 were also detected in blood, and it was suggested that the thyroid immune response may be reflected by blood repertoires.

For repertoire sequencing, TCR beta CDR3 regions were amplified from RNA transcripts. A first-round RT-PCR used HTBI primers with the Qiagen OneStep RT-PCR kit, followed by a second-round multiplex PCR, size selection and purification. Sequencing of the libraries was carried out on an Illumina HiSeq2000 in paired-end mode with 100 bp reads. On the study's bioinformatics: SOAPnuke was used to process the reads, removing any read that contained adapters or uncalled bases, had a mean Phred below 15, or lacked an exact match to the constant primer or identifier. COPE v1.2.5 was used to merge high-quality paired reads. Each unique nucleotide sequence was defined as a clonotype, and clonotypes were aligned to IMGT TRB V, D and J references with MiTCR v1.1. The analysis was limited to V-J combinations with a frequency above 0.0001, which together covered 99% to 99.2% of the repertoires. For each V-J combination, a TCR clonal expansion and chaos score was defined as F50 clonal expansion divided by the chaos observed in the TCRdist matrix. Welch's t-statistics and random forest were used to reduce the features to roughly 14 V-J combinations, which were then used as input to a naive Bayes classifier. The similarity between thyroid and blood repertoires was quantified using the Morisita-Horn index. TCRdb applied fastp at Q25 and MiXCR to the public reads, then kept only in-frame beta chains. Entries are consolidated by CDR3 protein sequence, retaining the most common genes and DNA. Clone size and V and J calls follow TCRdb, not the original study. Counted in this sample were a few hundred thousand distinct CDR3 sequences; under 40% of them appeared once. About 4.6% of the sample lies in the top ten.

Cut back by 10 bases and 8 bases, the V and J ends lie 23 bases apart. CDR1 and CDR2, per the germline V gene, are ENHRY and SYGVKD. Inclusive of the bounding cysteine and phenylalanine, the CDR3 is 14 residues long. Only CDR3 DNA is held: 42 bases, read in frame from base 1. Hyperthyroidism patients were newly diagnosed, were aged 18 to 65 years, and had a disease duration under 2 months. Patients with other autoimmune diseases, uncontrolled infections, pregnancy or lactation were excluded. Diagnosis relied on clinical symptoms, serum thyroxine, TRAb, thyroid ultrasound and orbital computed tomography. Total RNA was extracted using Trizol reagent, and RNA quality was checked on an Agilent 2100 Bioanalyzer. Concerning this clonotype itself: Its antigen has not been determined. No per-base quality is available; no much larger clone lies one base away.

The sample taken for sequencing was peripheral blood or thyroid tissue (not recorded which). The TCR sequence derives from an adult man with Graves' hyperthyroidism. The sequence links TRBV10-3 to TRBJ1-2; the D gene remains uncertain. Read as DNA, the sequence is TGTGCCAGCAGCTGGACTAGCGGGAGTAAGGGCTACACCTTC. Its protein product is CASSWTSGSKGYTF.